Listed below are T cell receptor beta chains from one sample, sequenced in a study of blood T cells in healthy people across ages. In TCRdb, the 5' RACE reads were re-called with MiXCR into one record per CDR3 protein. The table shows 550,000 to 700,000 distinct CDR3 sequences, with 25% to 30% occurring only once. Sequencing was performed on blood. The receptors stem from a woman in her 70s in good health. The CDR3 runs from the conserved cysteine through the conserved F or W. A D gene is named only where the DNA matches it firmly. The size field is filled for only some rows; it gives once, few, many or a size class.

J: TRBJ2-5; D: .; V: TRBV5-4; size: few; CDR3: CASSLNQRETQYF; DNA: TGTGCCAGCAGCTTGAACCAAAGGGAGACCCAGTACTTC
J: TRBJ2-5; D: TRBD1; V: TRBV7-9; size: few; CDR3: CASSRGTGESGTQYF; DNA: TGTGCCAGCAGCCGAGGGACAGGGGAGAGTGGGACCCAGTACTTC
J: TRBJ2-7; D: .; V: TRBV3-1; size: many; CDR3: CASSQGHEQYF; DNA: TGTGCCAGCAGCCAAGGTCACGAGCAGTACTTC
J: TRBJ2-1; D: .; V: TRBV11-2; size: .; CDR3: CASSLSGNNNEQFF; DNA: TGTGCCAGCAGCTTGTCTGGGAATAACAATGAGCAGTTCTTC
J: TRBJ2-5; D: .; V: TRBV19; size: few; CDR3: CASSIVDGRVETQYF; DNA: TGTGCCAGCAGTATAGTAGACGGTCGGGTGGAGACCCAGTACTTC
J: TRBJ2-5; D: .; V: TRBV20-1; size: few; CDR3: CSANLRETQYF; DNA: TGCAGTGCTAACCTAAGGGAGACCCAGTACTTC
J: TRBJ2-3; D: .; V: TRBV11-3; size: .; CDR3: CASSNTPGSSTDTQYF; DNA: TGTGCCAGCAGTAACACGCCGGGGTCTAGCACAGATACGCAGTATTTT
J: TRBJ1-3; D: .; V: TRBV5-1; size: .; CDR3: CASSLAPGISGNTIYF; DNA: TGCGCCAGCAGCTTGGCCCCGGGCATCTCTGGAAACACCATATATTTT
J: TRBJ2-2; D: TRBD1; V: TRBV5-1; size: .; CDR3: CASSYGQGGTGELFF; DNA: TGCGCCAGCAGCTACGGACAGGGTGGTACCGGGGAGCTGTTTTTT
J: TRBJ1-5; D: .; V: TRBV3-1; size: few; CDR3: CASSQFTGISNQPQHF; DNA: TGTGCCAGCAGCCAATTTACCGGGATTAGCAATCAGCCCCAGCATTTT
J: TRBJ1-1; D: .; V: TRBV3-1; size: .; CDR3: CASSQRTGNTEAFF; DNA: TGTGCCAGCAGCCAACGAACAGGAAACACTGAAGCTTTCTTT
J: TRBJ2-4; D: .; V: TRBV20-1; size: .; CDR3: CSAQAVAKNIQYF; DNA: TGCAGTGCCCAGGCTGTAGCCAAAAACATTCAGTACTTC
J: TRBJ2-7; D: .; V: TRBV7-8; size: .; CDR3: CASSKQGRTYEQYF; DNA: TGTGCCAGCAGCAAACAGGGCAGGACCTACGAGCAGTACTTC
J: TRBJ1-4; D: .; V: TRBV7-2; size: .; CDR3: CASSFYGNKNEKLFF; DNA: TGTGCCAGCAGCTTTTATGGGAACAAGAATGAAAAACTGTTTTTT
J: TRBJ2-3; D: TRBD1; V: TRBV9; size: .; CDR3: CASSISPTGTGTDTQYF; DNA: TGTGCCAGCAGCATAAGCCCGACAGGGACCGGCACAGATACGCAGTATTTT
J: TRBJ1-2; D: TRBD1; V: TRBV4-3; size: few; CDR3: CASSQDSTGGNYGYTF; DNA: TGCGCCAGCAGCCAAGATTCGACAGGGGGGAACTATGGCTACACCTTC
J: TRBJ2-7; D: .; V: TRBV7-8; size: .; CDR3: CASSASGPYEQYF; DNA: TGTGCCAGCAGCGCCAGTGGGCCTTACGAGCAGTACTTC
J: TRBJ1-1; D: TRBD1; V: TRBV29-1; size: few; CDR3: CSVRTGTGNTEAFF; DNA: TGCAGCGTGCGTACCGGGACAGGAAACACTGAAGCTTTCTTT
J: TRBJ2-7; D: .; V: TRBV6-6; size: few; CDR3: CASSYTGFYEQYF; DNA: TGTGCCAGCAGTTACACAGGGTTTTACGAGCAGTACTTC
J: TRBJ1-5; D: .; V: TRBV7-2; size: .; CDR3: CASSLEGGRNQPQHF; DNA: TGTGCCAGCAGCTTAGAAGGGGGAAGGAATCAGCCCCAGCATTTT
J: TRBJ2-3; D: .; V: TRBV6-5; size: .; CDR3: CASSLGSGMSTDTQYF; DNA: TGTGCCAGCAGTTTGGGGAGCGGAATGAGCACAGATACGCAGTATTTT
J: TRBJ1-1; D: .; V: TRBV29-1; size: .; CDR3: CSVVWAANTEAFF; DNA: TGCAGCGTTGTATGGGCCGCGAACACTGAAGCTTTCTTT
J: TRBJ2-1; D: .; V: TRBV6-1; size: .; CDR3: CASSPGTKYNEQFF; DNA: TGTGCCAGCAGTCCCGGGACCAAATACAATGAGCAGTTCTTC
J: TRBJ1-2; D: TRBD1; V: TRBV7-2; size: .; CDR3: CASSILGTGGYTF; DNA: TGTGCCAGCAGCATCCTCGGGACAGGGGGCTACACCTTC